Sequencing of this TCR beta chain was carried out in a study of T cell responses to AZD1222 COVID-19 vaccine. The germline V gene encodes CDR1 SGHAT and CDR2 FQNNGV. This CDR3 comprises 13 residues. As concerns this clone: Its antigen is as yet unknown. Its ends do not fully match the called genes, so a read error is possible.

Study findings and constraints: There were repertoire samples only from the period after the peak T cell response.

Some clones are missing from TCRdb's copy, which holds only in-frame ones; the method was immunoSEQ multiplex PCR. Counted here are over 80,000 clones, roughly 90% occurring once; the ten biggest clones make up roughly 8%. The input for sequencing was peripheral blood, taken 28 days after the second AZD1222 dose. The rearrangement links TRBV11-2 to TRBJ2-5, with no clear D. This TCR was recovered from an adult who received the AZD1222 COVID-19 vaccine. The CDR3 protein is CASSIDYQETQYF. The CDR3 region has the DNA TGTGCCAGCAGCATAGACTACCAAGAGACCCAGTACTTC.